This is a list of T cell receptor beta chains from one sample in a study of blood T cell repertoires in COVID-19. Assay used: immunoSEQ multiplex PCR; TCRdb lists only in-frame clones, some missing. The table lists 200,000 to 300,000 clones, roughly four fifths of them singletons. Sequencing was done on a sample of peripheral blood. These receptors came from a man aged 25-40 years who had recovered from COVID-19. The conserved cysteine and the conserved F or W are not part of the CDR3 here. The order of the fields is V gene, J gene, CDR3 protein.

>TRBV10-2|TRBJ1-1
ASSDGVDTEAF
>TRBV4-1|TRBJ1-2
ASSQEGTVLA
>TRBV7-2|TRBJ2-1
ASRLGGTSYNEQF
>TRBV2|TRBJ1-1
ARGGGMEGDERAF
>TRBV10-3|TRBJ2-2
AIRQGQNTGELF
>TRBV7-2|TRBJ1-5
ASSPAGDSGQPQH
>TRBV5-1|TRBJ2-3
ASSLRPTGALTDTQY
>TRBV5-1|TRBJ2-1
ASSLEVGGQYNEQF
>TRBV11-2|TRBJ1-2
ASSVREQDYGYT
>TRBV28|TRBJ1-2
ASSMRAVYT
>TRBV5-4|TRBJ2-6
ASSLPGGSGANVLT
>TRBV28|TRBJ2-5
ASRGAGAPETQY
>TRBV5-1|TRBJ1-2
ASSKGQVNLYGYT
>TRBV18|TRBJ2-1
ASSPFGQDNYNEQF
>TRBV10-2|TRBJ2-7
ASRDTSYEQY
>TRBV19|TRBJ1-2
ASSRTGTGVSYT
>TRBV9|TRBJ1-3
ASSPQGTGNTIY
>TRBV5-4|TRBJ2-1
ASSPSVQVEQF
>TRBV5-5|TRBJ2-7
ASSPGHPNEQY
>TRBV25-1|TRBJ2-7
ASGGQVAYEQY
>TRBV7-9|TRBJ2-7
ASSLADRATYEQY
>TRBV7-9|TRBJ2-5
ASSLARQETQY
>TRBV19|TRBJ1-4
ASSSGTGTEKLF
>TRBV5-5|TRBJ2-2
ASSLSGTNTGELF
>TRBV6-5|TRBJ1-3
ASSRDREAGNTIY
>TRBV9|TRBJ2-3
ASSVGNSGDTDTQY
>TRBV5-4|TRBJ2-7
ASSRQGTSYEQY